This T cell receptor (beta chain) emerged from a study of OX40 agonist ivuxolimab in advanced cancers. For the study at large: Males comprised 75% to 90% of the group, whose mean age was about 61 years (range about 20 to 90).

At cycle 4 day 1, cycle 7 day 1, and baseline, blood was sampled. The table came from immunoSEQ multiplex PCR; TCRdb's copy has only in-frame clones and leaves some out. Seen here are 40,000 to 55,000 clones, 85% to 95% observed once, and the top ten hold roughly a quarter. CDR1 is SGHRS and CDR2 is YFSETQ in the germline V gene. J gave up 4 bases and V 2 bases, and 8 bases lay outside the gene matches. The CDR3 is made up of 18 amino acids. This chain connects TRBV5-1 to TRBJ2-5; 16 bases fit TRBD2. Sequencing used CD4+ or CD8+ T cells sorted from blood, obtained in a trial of the OX40 agonist ivuxolimab. This sequence originates from an adult with an advanced solid tumor such as melanoma, head and neck, liver or kidney cancer. The CDR3 region is CASSFRGTSGRAGETQYF. As DNA, the CDR3 is TGCGCCAGCAGCTTTCGTGGGACTAGCGGGAGGGCCGGAGAGACCCAGTACTTC.